Included here is one TCR beta chain sequence, with context. The data are from a study of cytomegalovirus exposure and HLA in healthy donors. Trimming left V 8 bases short and J 7 bases short, with 15 bases between. Germline CDR1 SNHLY, CDR2 FYNNEI. The CDR3 has 14 amino acids. PCR primers comprised 60 Vbeta and 13 Jbeta primers. Some clones are missing from TCRdb's copy, which holds only in-frame ones; the method was immunoSEQ multiplex PCR. The profile shows over 130,000 clones, 66% of them singletons. This sequence originates from an older woman in good health and CMV-seronegative. The chain combines TRBV2 with TRBJ1-6; maybe TRBD1 (5 bases). The sequenced material came from PBMCs. The CDR3 loop is CASQLGGGNSPLHF. CDR3 sequence (DNA): TGTGCCAGCCAACTCGGGGGGGGGAATTCACCCCTCCACTTT.